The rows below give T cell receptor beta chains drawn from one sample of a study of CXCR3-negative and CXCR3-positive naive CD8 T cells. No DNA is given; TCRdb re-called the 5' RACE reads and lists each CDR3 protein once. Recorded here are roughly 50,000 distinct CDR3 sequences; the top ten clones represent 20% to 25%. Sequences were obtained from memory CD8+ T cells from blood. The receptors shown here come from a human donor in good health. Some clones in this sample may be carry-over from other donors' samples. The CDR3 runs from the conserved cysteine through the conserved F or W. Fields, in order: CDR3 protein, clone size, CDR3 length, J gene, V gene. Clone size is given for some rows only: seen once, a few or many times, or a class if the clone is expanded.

CDR3aa: CASSSGALAPEQFF
abundance: NA
len: 14
j_gene: TRBJ2-1
v_gene: TRBV5-4

CDR3aa: CASSLVGEQDNEQFF
abundance: NA
len: 15
j_gene: TRBJ2-1
v_gene: TRBV5-6

CDR3aa: CASSLIVGSYNEQFF
abundance: NA
len: 15
j_gene: TRBJ2-1
v_gene: TRBV27

CDR3aa: CASSSGLYNEQFF
abundance: NA
len: 13
j_gene: TRBJ2-1
v_gene: TRBV7-7

CDR3aa: CASSPTGTGYEQYF
abundance: NA
len: 14
j_gene: TRBJ2-7
v_gene: TRBV9

CDR3aa: CASSQTSGNTDTQYF
abundance: NA
len: 15
j_gene: TRBJ2-3
v_gene: TRBV14

CDR3aa: CSVEWGQDYEQYF
abundance: NA
len: 13
j_gene: TRBJ2-7
v_gene: TRBV29-1

CDR3aa: CASSYGTADGTYEQYF
abundance: NA
len: 16
j_gene: TRBJ2-7
v_gene: TRBV6-2/TRBV6-3

CDR3aa: CASSLVLNTEAFF
abundance: NA
len: 13
j_gene: TRBJ1-1
v_gene: TRBV7-9

CDR3aa: CSARDISGAGYEQYF
abundance: NA
len: 15
j_gene: TRBJ2-7
v_gene: TRBV20-1

CDR3aa: CASSPHLAGGLNEQFF
abundance: NA
len: 16
j_gene: TRBJ2-1
v_gene: TRBV12-3/TRBV12-4

CDR3aa: CASTSSETQYF
abundance: NA
len: 11
j_gene: TRBJ2-5
v_gene: TRBV19

CDR3aa: CASSQEVFQGVLPLHF
abundance: NA
len: 16
j_gene: TRBJ1-6
v_gene: TRBV4-3

CDR3aa: CASSAGAGIVEQYF
abundance: medium-sized
len: 14
j_gene: TRBJ2-7
v_gene: TRBV25-1

CDR3aa: CASSQDQGSYEQYF
abundance: NA
len: 14
j_gene: TRBJ2-7
v_gene: TRBV4-1

CDR3aa: CASSQMPTATQYF
abundance: medium-sized
len: 13
j_gene: TRBJ2-3
v_gene: TRBV4-1

CDR3aa: CASSLVSAADEQYF
abundance: NA
len: 14
j_gene: TRBJ2-7
v_gene: TRBV12-3/TRBV12-4

CDR3aa: CASSFHTTYNSPLHF
abundance: NA
len: 15
j_gene: TRBJ1-6
v_gene: TRBV7-2

CDR3aa: CAISESSEDSYF
abundance: NA
len: 12
j_gene: TRBJ2-7
v_gene: TRBV10-3

CDR3aa: CATSRTGLSGANVLTF
abundance: NA
len: 16
j_gene: TRBJ2-6
v_gene: TRBV15

CDR3aa: CASSQARVPWYEQYF
abundance: NA
len: 15
j_gene: TRBJ2-7
v_gene: TRBV14

CDR3aa: CASSPPITGVSDEQFF
abundance: medium-sized
len: 16
j_gene: TRBJ2-1
v_gene: TRBV28

CDR3aa: CASSILGTSGFAGELFF
abundance: NA
len: 17
j_gene: TRBJ2-2
v_gene: TRBV19

CDR3aa: CASSSRTSGGWNEQFF
abundance: NA
len: 16
j_gene: TRBJ2-1
v_gene: TRBV6-5

CDR3aa: CASSEIQETQYF
abundance: NA
len: 12
j_gene: TRBJ2-5
v_gene: TRBV6-1

CDR3aa: CSARPSSSYEQYF
abundance: NA
len: 13
j_gene: TRBJ2-7
v_gene: TRBV20-1

CDR3aa: CASSVGQSHTGELFF
abundance: NA
len: 15
j_gene: TRBJ2-2
v_gene: TRBV6-2/TRBV6-3

CDR3aa: CASSLIPLGEQYF
abundance: NA
len: 13
j_gene: TRBJ2-7
v_gene: TRBV27

CDR3aa: CSVVNPQGVFNYGYTF
abundance: NA
len: 16
j_gene: TRBJ1-2
v_gene: TRBV29-1

CDR3aa: CSVEGRLNGYTF
abundance: NA
len: 12
j_gene: TRBJ1-2
v_gene: TRBV29-1

CDR3aa: CSGDRGGQGAEAFF
abundance: NA
len: 14
j_gene: TRBJ1-1
v_gene: TRBV29-1

CDR3aa: CATSRDNSGANVLTF
abundance: NA
len: 15
j_gene: TRBJ2-6
v_gene: TRBV15

CDR3aa: CASSQVLTSGGYNEQFF
abundance: NA
len: 17
j_gene: TRBJ2-1
v_gene: TRBV4-3